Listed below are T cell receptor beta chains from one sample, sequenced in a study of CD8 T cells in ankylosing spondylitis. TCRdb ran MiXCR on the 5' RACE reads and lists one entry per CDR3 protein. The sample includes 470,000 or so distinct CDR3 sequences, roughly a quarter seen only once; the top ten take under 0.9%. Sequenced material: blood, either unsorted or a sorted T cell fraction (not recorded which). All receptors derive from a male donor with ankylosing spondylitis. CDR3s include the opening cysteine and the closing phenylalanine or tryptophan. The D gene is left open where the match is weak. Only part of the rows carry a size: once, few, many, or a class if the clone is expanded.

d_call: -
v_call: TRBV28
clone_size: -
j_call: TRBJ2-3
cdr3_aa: CASRIQGSTDTQYF
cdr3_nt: TGTGCCAGCAGGATTCAAGGCTCCACAGATACGCAGTATTTT

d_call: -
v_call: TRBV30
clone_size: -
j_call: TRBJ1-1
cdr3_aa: CAWSVGRSNTEAFF
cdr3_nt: TGTGCCTGGAGTGTTGGCAGATCGAACACTGAAGCTTTCTTT

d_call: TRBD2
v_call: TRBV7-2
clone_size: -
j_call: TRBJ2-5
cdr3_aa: CASSLGGVETQYF
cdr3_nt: TGTGCCAGCAGCTTGGGGGGGGTTGAGACCCAGTACTTC

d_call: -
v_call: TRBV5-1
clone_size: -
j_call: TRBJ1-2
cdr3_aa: CASSLVPGGDYGYTF
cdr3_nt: TGCGCCAGCAGCTTGGTCCCTGGGGGGGACTATGGCTACACCTTC

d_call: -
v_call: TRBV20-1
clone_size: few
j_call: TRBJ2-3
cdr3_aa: CSGESTDTQYF
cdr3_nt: TGCAGTGGGGAGAGCACAGATACGCAGTATTTT

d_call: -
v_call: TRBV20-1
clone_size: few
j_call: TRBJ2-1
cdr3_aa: CSAAPGPYDEQFF
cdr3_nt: TGCAGTGCTGCCCCGGGACCCTACGATGAGCAGTTCTTC

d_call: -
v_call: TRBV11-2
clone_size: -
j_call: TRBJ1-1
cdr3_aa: CASSNALQLLNTEAFF
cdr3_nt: TGTGCCAGCAGCAATGCCCTTCAGCTTTTGAACACTGAAGCTTTCTTT

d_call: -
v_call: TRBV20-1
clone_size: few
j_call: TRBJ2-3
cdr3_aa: CSAILPGAGGTDTQYF
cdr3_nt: TGCAGTGCTATCCTGCCGGGAGCGGGTGGCACAGATACGCAGTATTTT

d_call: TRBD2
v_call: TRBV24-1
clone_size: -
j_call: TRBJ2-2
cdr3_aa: CATSDPAGRVGTGELFF
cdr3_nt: TGTGCCACCAGTGACCCCGCCGGGAGGGTCGGCACCGGGGAGCTGTTTTTT

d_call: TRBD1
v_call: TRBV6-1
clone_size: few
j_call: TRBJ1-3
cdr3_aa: CASSDTGEARPGNTIYF
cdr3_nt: TGTGCCAGCAGTGACACAGGGGAAGCCCGACCTGGAAACACCATATATTTT

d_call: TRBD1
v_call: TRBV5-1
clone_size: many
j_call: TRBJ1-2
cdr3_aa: CASSLGQGDGYTF
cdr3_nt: TGCGCCAGCAGCTTGGGACAGGGCGATGGCTACACCTTC

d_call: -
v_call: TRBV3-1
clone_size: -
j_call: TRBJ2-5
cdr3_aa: CASSPLTSGLLQETQYF
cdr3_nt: TGTGCCAGCAGCCCCCTTACCTCGGGACTCTTGCAAGAGACCCAGTACTTC

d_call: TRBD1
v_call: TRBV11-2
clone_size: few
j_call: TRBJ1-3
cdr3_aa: CATSGQVGPGNTIYF
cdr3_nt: TGTGCCACCTCGGGACAGGTGGGGCCTGGAAACACCATATATTTT

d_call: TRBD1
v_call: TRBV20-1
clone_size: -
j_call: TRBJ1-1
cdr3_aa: CSARRTGLNTEAFF
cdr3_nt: TGCAGTGCTAGGAGGACAGGGCTGAACACTGAAGCTTTCTTT

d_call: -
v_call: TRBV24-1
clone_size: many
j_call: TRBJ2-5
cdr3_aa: CATSDFSEVQETQYF
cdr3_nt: TGTGCCACCAGTGATTTTTCCGAGGTCCAAGAGACCCAGTACTTC

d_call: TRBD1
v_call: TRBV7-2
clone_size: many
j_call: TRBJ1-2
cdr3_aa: CASSPRTGDYGYTF
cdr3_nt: TGTGCCAGCAGCCCGCGGACAGGGGACTATGGCTACACCTTC

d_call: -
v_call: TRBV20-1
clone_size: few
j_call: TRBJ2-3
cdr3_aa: CSARKNKATDTQYF
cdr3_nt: TGCAGTGCTAGAAAAAATAAGGCTACAGATACGCAGTATTTT

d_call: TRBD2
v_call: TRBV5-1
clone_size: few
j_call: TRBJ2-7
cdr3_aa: CASSSSGTTAGEQYF
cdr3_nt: TGCGCCAGCAGCTCCAGCGGGACTACCGCCGGCGAGCAGTACTTC

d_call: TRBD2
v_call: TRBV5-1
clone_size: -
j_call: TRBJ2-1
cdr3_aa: CASSPGRTSGSLYNEQFF
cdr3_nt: TGCGCCAGCAGCCCTGGAAGGACTAGCGGGAGTCTCTACAATGAGCAGTTCTTC

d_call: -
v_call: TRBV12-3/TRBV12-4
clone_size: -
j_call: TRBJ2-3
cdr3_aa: CASRRMTSTDTQYF
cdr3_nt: TGTGCCAGCAGACGGATGACTAGCACAGATACGCAGTATTTT

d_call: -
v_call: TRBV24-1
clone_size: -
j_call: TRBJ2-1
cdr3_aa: CATSDTLALYNEQFF
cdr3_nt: TGTGCCACCAGTGATACTCTAGCGCTATACAATGAGCAGTTCTTC

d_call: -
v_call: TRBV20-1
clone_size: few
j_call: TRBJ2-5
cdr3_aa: CSASPHGETQYF
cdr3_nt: TGCAGTGCTAGTCCGCACGGGGAGACCCAGTACTTC

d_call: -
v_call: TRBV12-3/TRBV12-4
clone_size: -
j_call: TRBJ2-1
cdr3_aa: CASSPGPPGEQFF
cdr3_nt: TGTGCCAGCAGCCCCGGGCCGCCGGGTGAGCAGTTCTTC

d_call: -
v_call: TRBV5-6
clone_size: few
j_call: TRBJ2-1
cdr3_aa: CASSLPYEQFF
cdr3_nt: TGTGCCAGCAGCTTGCCCTATGAGCAGTTCTTC

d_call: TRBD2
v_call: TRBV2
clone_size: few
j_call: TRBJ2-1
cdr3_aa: CASRPLRAGGPYNEQFF
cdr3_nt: TGTGCCAGCAGACCTCTACGGGCGGGAGGCCCTTACAATGAGCAGTTCTTC

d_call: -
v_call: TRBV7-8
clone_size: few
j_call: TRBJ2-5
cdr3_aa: CASTPLGIWATQYF
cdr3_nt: TGTGCCAGCACCCCTTTAGGGATCTGGGCGACCCAGTACTTC

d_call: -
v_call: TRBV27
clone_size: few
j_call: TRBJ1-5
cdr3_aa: CASSFTYLQGTNQPQHF
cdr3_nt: TGTGCCAGCAGTTTCACTTATTTACAGGGTACCAATCAGCCCCAGCATTTT

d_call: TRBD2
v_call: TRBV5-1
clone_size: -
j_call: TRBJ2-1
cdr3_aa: CASSFLQREYNNEQFF
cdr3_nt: TGCGCCAGCAGCTTCCTTCAGCGGGAGTACAACAATGAGCAGTTCTTC

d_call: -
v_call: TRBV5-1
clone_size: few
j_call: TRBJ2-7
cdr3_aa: CASSRDSPYEQYF
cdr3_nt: TGCGCCAGCAGTCGGGACTCCCCCTACGAGCAGTACTTC

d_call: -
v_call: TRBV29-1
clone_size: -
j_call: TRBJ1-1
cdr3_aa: CSVVTRAEAFF
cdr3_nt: TGCAGCGTTGTAACTCGGGCTGAAGCTTTCTTT

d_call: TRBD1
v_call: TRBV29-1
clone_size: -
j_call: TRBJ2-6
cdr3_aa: CSVGTGDPPGANVLTF
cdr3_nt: TGCAGCGTTGGGACAGGGGATCCCCCTGGGGCCAACGTCCTGACTTTC

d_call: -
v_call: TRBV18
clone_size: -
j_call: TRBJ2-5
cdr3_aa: CASSPLGGPQETQYF
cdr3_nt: TGTGCCAGCTCACCACTGGGGGGTCCGCAAGAGACCCAGTACTTC

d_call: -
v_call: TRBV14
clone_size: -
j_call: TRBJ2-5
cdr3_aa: CASSQPGVRTQYF
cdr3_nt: TGTGCCAGCAGCCAGCCGGGGGTGAGAACCCAGTACTTC

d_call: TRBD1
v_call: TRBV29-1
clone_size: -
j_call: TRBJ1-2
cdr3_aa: CSGGTGASTYGYTF
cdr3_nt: TGCAGCGGAGGAACAGGGGCTAGTACCTATGGCTACACCTTC

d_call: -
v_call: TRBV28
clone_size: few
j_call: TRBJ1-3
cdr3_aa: CASSFGGDLGRNTIYF
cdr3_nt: TGTGCCAGCAGTTTTGGAGGGGACTTGGGAAGGAACACCATATATTTT

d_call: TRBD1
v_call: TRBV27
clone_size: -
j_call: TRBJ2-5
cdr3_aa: CASSSPTGKQETQYF
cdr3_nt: TGTGCCAGCAGTTCCCCGACAGGGAAGCAAGAGACCCAGTACTTC

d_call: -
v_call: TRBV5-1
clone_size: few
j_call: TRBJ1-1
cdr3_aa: CASSLERSEGRDTEAFF
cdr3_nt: TGCGCCAGCAGCTTGGAACGCTCGGAGGGAAGGGACACTGAAGCTTTCTTT

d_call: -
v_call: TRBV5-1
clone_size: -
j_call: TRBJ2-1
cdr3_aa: CASSPGLDTAYNEQFF
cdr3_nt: TGCGCCAGCAGCCCGGGACTGGACACTGCTTACAATGAGCAGTTCTTC

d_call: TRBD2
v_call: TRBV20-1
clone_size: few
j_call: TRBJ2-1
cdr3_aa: CSAILAGGRDEQFF
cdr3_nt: TGCAGTGCTATACTAGCGGGAGGGCGGGATGAGCAGTTCTTC

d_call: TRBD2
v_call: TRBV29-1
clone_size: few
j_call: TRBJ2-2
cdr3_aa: CSAPRGGTGELFF
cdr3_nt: TGCAGCGCTCCACGGGGGGGCACCGGGGAGCTGTTTTTT

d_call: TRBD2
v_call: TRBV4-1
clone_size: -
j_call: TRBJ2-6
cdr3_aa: CASSPNAGRGTGANVLTF
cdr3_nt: TGCGCCAGCAGCCCCAATGCTGGGAGGGGCACTGGGGCCAACGTCCTGACTTTC

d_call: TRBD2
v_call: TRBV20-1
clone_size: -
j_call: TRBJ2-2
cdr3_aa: CSALTGGATGELFF
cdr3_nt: TGCAGTGCCCTGACGGGGGGGGCCACCGGGGAGCTGTTTTTT

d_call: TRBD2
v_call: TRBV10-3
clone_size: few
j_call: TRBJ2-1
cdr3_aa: CAISGGSSHNEQFF
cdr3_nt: TGTGCCATCAGTGGCGGGAGTTCCCACAATGAGCAGTTCTTC

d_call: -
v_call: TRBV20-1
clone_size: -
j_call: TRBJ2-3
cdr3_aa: CSARVTGVSDTQYF
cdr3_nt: TGCAGTGCTAGAGTGACGGGAGTATCAGATACGCAGTATTTT

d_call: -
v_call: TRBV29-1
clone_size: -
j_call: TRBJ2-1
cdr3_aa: CSGGGGAEVNNEQFF
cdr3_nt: TGCAGCGGGGGTGGAGGGGCTGAGGTTAACAATGAGCAGTTCTTC

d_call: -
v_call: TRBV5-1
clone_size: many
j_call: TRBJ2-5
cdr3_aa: CASSLGAEETQYF
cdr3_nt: TGCGCCAGCAGCTTGGGAGCGGAAGAGACCCAGTACTTC

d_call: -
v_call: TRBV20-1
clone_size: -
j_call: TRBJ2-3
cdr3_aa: CSARGGGSLDTQYF
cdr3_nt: TGCAGTGCTAGGGGGGGCGGGAGCTTAGATACGCAGTATTTT

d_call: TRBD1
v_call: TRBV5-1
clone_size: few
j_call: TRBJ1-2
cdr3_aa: CASSITGGDYGYTF
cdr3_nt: TGCGCCAGCAGCATAACAGGGGGTGACTATGGCTACACCTTC

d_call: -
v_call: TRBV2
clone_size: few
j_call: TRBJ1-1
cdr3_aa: CASSVTGGTEAFF
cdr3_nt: TGTGCCAGCAGTGTGACGGGTGGCACTGAAGCTTTCTTT

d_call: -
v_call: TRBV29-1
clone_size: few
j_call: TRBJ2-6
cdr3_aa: CSVVTEPNTGANVLTF
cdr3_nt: TGCAGCGTTGTTACTGAACCAAACACTGGGGCCAACGTCCTGACTTTC

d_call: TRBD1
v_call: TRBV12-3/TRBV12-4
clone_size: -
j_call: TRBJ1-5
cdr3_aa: CASTQGGGGSNQPQHF
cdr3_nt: TGTGCCAGCACCCAGGGGGGGGGTGGTAGCAATCAGCCCCAGCATTTT

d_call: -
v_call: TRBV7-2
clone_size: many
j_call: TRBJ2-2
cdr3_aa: CASSPQDTGELFF
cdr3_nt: TGTGCCAGCAGCCCACAGGACACCGGGGAGCTGTTTTTT